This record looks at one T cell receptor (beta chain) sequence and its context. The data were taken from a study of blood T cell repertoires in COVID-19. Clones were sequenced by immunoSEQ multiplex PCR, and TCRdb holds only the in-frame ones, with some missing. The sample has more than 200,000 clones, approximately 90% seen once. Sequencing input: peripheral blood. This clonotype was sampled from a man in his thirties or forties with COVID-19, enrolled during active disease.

The CDR3 DNA is TGTGCCAGCAGTTTACAGGGGAGCACTGAAGCTTTCTTT. This encodes CASSLQGSTEAFF. The chain couples TRBV12-3 or TRBV12-4 to TRBJ1-1; tentative D call: TRBD1 (6 bases). The ends were cut back, 2 bases at V and 4 bases at J, with 8 bases in the middle. The CDR3 covers 13 residues.